Listed below are T cell receptor beta chains from one sample, sequenced in a study of blood T cell repertoires in COVID-19. Assay: immunoSEQ multiplex PCR; the TCRdb copy retains only in-frame clones and omits some. The repertoire includes fewer than 70,000 clones, 78% of them detected once, and roughly 5% sits in the top ten. The sequenced sample was peripheral blood. The receptors stem from a human donor in a cohort sampled during active COVID-19. Both conserved end residues are part of each CDR3. The order of the fields is J gene, clone size, D gene, V gene, CDR3 protein, CDR3 DNA. The D gene is left open where the match is weak. Only some rows state a clone size, as once, few, many or a class for expanded clones.

J gene: TRBJ1-2
clone size: once
D gene: TRBD1
V gene: TRBV7-9
CDR3 protein: CASSSKGAGYGYTF
CDR3 DNA: TGTGCCAGCAGCTCTAAGGGGGCGGGCTATGGCTACACCTTC

J gene: TRBJ2-7
clone size: -
D gene: -
V gene: TRBV10-2
CDR3 protein: CASSAGLESPYEQYF
CDR3 DNA: TGCGCCAGCAGCGCGGGACTCGAGTCACCCTACGAGCAGTACTTC

J gene: TRBJ2-1
clone size: -
D gene: TRBD2
V gene: TRBV12-5
CDR3 protein: CASGLVAGPGGNEQFF
CDR3 DNA: TGTGCTAGTGGTTTGGTAGCGGGCCCGGGGGGTAATGAGCAGTTCTTC

J gene: TRBJ1-2
clone size: -
D gene: -
V gene: TRBV12-2
CDR3 protein: CASRVARTEDGYTF
CDR3 DNA: TGTGCAAGTCGCGTAGCTCGGACAGAAGATGGCTACACCTTC

J gene: TRBJ2-7
clone size: -
D gene: TRBD2
V gene: TRBV4-3
CDR3 protein: CASSHQAGGPYEQYF
CDR3 DNA: TGCGCCAGCAGCCACCAAGCGGGAGGCCCCTACGAGCAGTACTTC

J gene: TRBJ2-3
clone size: -
D gene: -
V gene: TRBV4-1
CDR3 protein: CASSQVGGRTDTQYF
CDR3 DNA: TGCGCCAGCAGCCAAGTAGGTGGGAGGACAGATACGCAGTATTTT

J gene: TRBJ1-2
clone size: -
D gene: -
V gene: TRBV7-8
CDR3 protein: CASSLGQGLAGYTF
CDR3 DNA: TGTGCCAGCAGCTTAGGTCAGGGTTTGGCGGGCTACACCTTC

J gene: TRBJ1-6
clone size: few
D gene: -
V gene: TRBV3-1/TRBV3-2
CDR3 protein: CASSPGNSPLHF
CDR3 DNA: TGTGCCAGCAGCCCGGGTAATTCACCCCTCCACTTT

J gene: TRBJ2-7
clone size: -
D gene: -
V gene: TRBV11-2
CDR3 protein: CASSPKLVYEQYF
CDR3 DNA: TGTGCCAGCAGCCCTAAACTAGTTTACGAGCAGTACTTC

J gene: TRBJ1-1
clone size: -
D gene: -
V gene: TRBV5-1
CDR3 protein: CASSTHQGAEAFF
CDR3 DNA: TGCGCCAGCAGCACACACCAGGGTGCTGAAGCTTTCTTT

J gene: TRBJ2-7
clone size: -
D gene: TRBD1
V gene: TRBV6-6
CDR3 protein: CASSRGQGNYEQYF
CDR3 DNA: TGTGCCAGCAGCCGAGGACAGGGGAACTACGAGCAGTACTTC